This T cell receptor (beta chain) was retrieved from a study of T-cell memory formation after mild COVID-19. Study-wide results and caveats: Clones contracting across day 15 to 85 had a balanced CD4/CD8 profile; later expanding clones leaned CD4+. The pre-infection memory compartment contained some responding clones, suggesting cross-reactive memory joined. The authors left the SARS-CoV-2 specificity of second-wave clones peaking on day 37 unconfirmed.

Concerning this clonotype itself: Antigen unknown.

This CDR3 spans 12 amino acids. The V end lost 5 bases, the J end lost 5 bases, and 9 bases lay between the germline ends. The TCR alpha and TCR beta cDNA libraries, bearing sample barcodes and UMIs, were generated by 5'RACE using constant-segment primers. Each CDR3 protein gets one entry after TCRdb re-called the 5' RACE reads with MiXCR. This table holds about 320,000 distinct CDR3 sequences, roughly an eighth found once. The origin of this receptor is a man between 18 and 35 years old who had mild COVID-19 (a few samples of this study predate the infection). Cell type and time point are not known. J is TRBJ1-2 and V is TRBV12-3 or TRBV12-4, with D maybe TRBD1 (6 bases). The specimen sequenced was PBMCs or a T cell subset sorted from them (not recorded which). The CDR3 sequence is CASSPGQYGYTF. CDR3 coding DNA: TGTGCCAGCAGTCCAGGACAGTATGGCTACACCTTC.